Given below is one T cell receptor (beta chain) in context. As yet, its antigen is unknown. The record originates from a study of cytomegalovirus exposure and HLA in healthy donors. It was with 60 Vbeta and 13 Jbeta primers that the PCR ran. The table came from immunoSEQ multiplex PCR; TCRdb's copy has only in-frame clones and leaves some out. The profile shows 130,000 to 150,000 clones, 80% of them singletons. Trimming removed 4 bases from V and 8 bases from J; junction bases left unmatched: 4. This CDR3 region has 13 residues. The germline gives CDR1 SGHTA, CDR2 FQGNSA. Whole-study findings and limits: Listed as cytomegalovirus-associated were 150 or so TCR beta chains.

Sequencing input: PBMCs. The V gene is TRBV7-2, the J gene TRBJ2-1; 8 bases are shared with TRBD1. The receptor comes from a man aged 35-49 years in good health and CMV-seropositive. Written as DNA, the CDR3 is TGTGCCAGCAGCTCGACAGGGGTGGATGAGCAGTTCTTC. This translates into CASSSTGVDEQFF.